The clone carrying this T cell receptor beta chain was seen a single time. Germline V lookup: CDR1 GTSNPN, CDR2 SVGIG (reference sequence). The CDR3 contains 15 residues. J lost 4 bases, V lost 3 bases, and 7 bases had no gene match. The protocol was immunoSEQ multiplex PCR, while the TCRdb copy is restricted to in-frame clones and leaves out a portion. Among 95,000 or so clones listed, 72% were seen once. This entry comes from a study of fetal regulatory T cell absence and autoimmunity. The sequenced sample was pancreas tissue. The rearrangement uses TRBV30 and TRBJ2-1; 9 bases map to TRBD2. This TCR derives from a male donor with IPEX syndrome. As DNA, the CDR3 is TGTGCCTGGAGGACAGCGGGAGGCTTTTACAATGAGCAGTTCTTC. It codes for CAWRTAGGFYNEQFF.